This TCR beta chain was found in a study of OX40 agonist ivuxolimab in advanced cancers. The germline V gene has CDR1 MNHNY and CDR2 SVGAGI (reference sequence). V shed 0 bases and J shed 2 bases, with 10 bases lying between them. There are 15 residues in the CDR3. Here immunoSEQ multiplex PCR was the method, and the copy in TCRdb shows in-frame clones only, minus some. The sample has approximately 52,000 clones; 75% to 85% are singletons. The receptor was isolated from an adult with an advanced solid tumor such as melanoma, head and neck, liver or kidney cancer. The sequenced sample was CD4+ or CD8+ T cells sorted from blood, obtained in a trial of the OX40 agonist ivuxolimab. V is TRBV6-6 and J is TRBJ1-2; D uncertain. The CDR3 bases are TGTGCCAGCAGTTACTCCTCCGGCAGGAACTATGGCTACACCTTC. Amino acids: CASSYSSGRNYGYTF.